The clone carrying this TCR beta chain was observed a few times. What it binds is unknown. The time point: pretreatment peripheral blood. This specimen belongs to a study of PD-L1 blockade in urothelial cancer. Overall study findings and caveats: Stronger expansion of tumor-associated clones in blood at 3 weeks distinguished durable-benefit patients.

CDR1 and CDR2 from the germline V gene are SEHNR and FQNEAQ (reference sequence). V was cut by 11 bases and J by 7 bases, with 15 bases left in between. The CDR3 sequence is 12 residues long. Sequencing was performed with immunoSEQ multiplex PCR; in TCRdb, only in-frame clones are kept and a portion is missing. The table includes around 45,000 clones, approximately 78% detected once. This receptor was identified in a man aged 45-65 years with urothelial cancer. The sample in question was PBMCs, obtained around atezolizumab (anti-PD-L1) treatment. The chain combines TRBV7-9 with TRBJ1-5; D remains ambiguous. The DNA of the CDR3 is TGTGCCGCGGGGAGGGATGGCCAGCCCCAGCATTTT. Encoded protein: CAAGRDGQPQHF.